This TCR beta chain is drawn from a study of blood T cells in healthy people across ages. The second PCR ran roughly 6 to 12 cycles with a sample-barcoded 5' primer and J-beta primers. TCRdb reanalysed the 5' RACE reads using MiXCR and keeps one entry per CDR3 protein. The profile shows 1.5 million to 2 million distinct CDR3 sequences, around 36% of them singletons. This CDR3 region has 11 residues. Germline V gives CDR1 LNHDA, CDR2 SQIVND (reference sequence). V was trimmed by 10 bases and J by 4 bases, leaving 8 bases between them. On this clonotype: This may arise from a read error, as a much more abundant clone is one base away.

The chain is built from TRBV19 and TRBJ2-1; D unclear. Sequences were obtained from blood. This clonotype originated in a woman aged 25 to 45 in good health. CDR3 bases: TGTGCCACCAGTTGGTACAATGAGCAGTTCTTC. It encodes CATSWYNEQFF.